This T cell receptor beta chain derives from a study of identical twins. Germline trimming cut 9 bases from V and 7 bases from J; bases unmatched to any gene: 4. CDR1 is MGHDK, CDR2 SYGVNS, per germline. The CDR3 covers 14 residues. A universal primer site came from template switching; cDNA carried unique molecular identifiers. A single record per CDR3 protein comes from TCRdb applying MiXCR to the 5' RACE reads. The sample contains about 1.7 million distinct CDR3 sequences, less than 40% of which appear only once. In this sample, this clonotype turned up many times. This rearrangement joins TRBV25-1 to TRBJ1-6, with TRBD1 matching over 12 bases. This receptor was identified in a newborn girl in good health. The sample was cord blood. In nucleotides, the CDR3 is TGTGCCAGTTCCGGGACAGGGGGCAATTCACCCCTCCACTTT. The encoded protein is CASSGTGGNSPLHF. Based on the CDR3 plus reference TRBV25-1 and TRBJ1-6, the full variable domain is EADIYQTPRYLVIGTGKKITLECSQTMGHDKMYWYQQDPGMELHLIHYSYGVNSTEKGDLSSESTVSRIRTEHFPLTLESARPSHTSQYLCASSGTGGNSPLHFGNGTRLTVT.